Below, 23 T cell receptor beta chains from the same sample are listed, as sequenced in a study of blood T cells in healthy people across ages. The use of a sample-barcoded 5' primer and a J-beta primer mix characterized a second PCR of about 6 to 11 cycles. TCRdb fed the 5' RACE reads into MiXCR, producing one record per CDR3 protein. The table includes approximately 850,000 distinct CDR3 sequences, roughly 64% detected once. Sequenced sample: blood. These receptors all stem from a man between 25 and 39 years old in good health.

This clonotype has only one observation. The V gene is TRBV14, the J gene TRBJ1-1; 7 bases agree with TRBD1. V shed 4 bases and J 6 bases; nucleotides not matched to a gene: 11. The CDR3 runs to 15 residues. Germline-derived CDR1 and CDR2 are SGHDN and FVKESK. Here the CDR3 reads CASSPRTGPGPEAFF. CDR3 in DNA: TGTGCCAGCAGCCCCCGGACAGGTCCTGGACCTGAAGCTTTCTTT.

The chain has TRBV20-1 and TRBJ2-5, with 12 nucleotides matching TRBD2. The end of the DNA aligns better with TRBJ2-7, so the J call may be wrong. The CDR3 has 15 residues. The germline gives CDR1 DFQATT, CDR2 SNEGSKA (reference sequence). CDR3 protein: CSAPDPSGRAHEQYF. CDR3 sequence (DNA): TGCAGTGCCCCCGATCCTAGCGGGAGGGCACACGAGCAGTACTTC.

This clonotype was counted only a few times. The chain joins TRBV28 to TRBJ1-1; D not certain. V was clipped by 3 bases and J by 5 bases, with 25 bases between them. The CDR3 length is 18 residues. Germline CDR1 MDHEN, CDR2 SYDVKM. The DNA for the CDR3 is TGTGCCAGCAGTTTCGGCGGGTTCCGGCCGGGTTCTGGGACTGAAGCTTTCTTT. It is translated as CASSFGGFRPGSGTEAFF.

The rearrangement joins TRBV29-1 to TRBJ2-3; D is possibly TRBD1 (6 bases). Trimming shortened V by 1 base and J by 2 bases, and 16 bases separated the two germline ends. The V gene's germline CDR1 is SQVTM and CDR2 ANQGSEA. The CDR3 sequence is 16 residues long. The CDR3 reads CSVEGGEGDFTDTQYF. The CDR3 nucleotides are TGCAGCGTTGAAGGGGGCGAGGGGGATTTCACAGATACGCAGTATTTT.

This chain links TRBV29-1 with TRBJ1-1; D remains unclear. CDR1 is SQVTM, CDR2 ANQGSEA, per germline. V lost 4 bases, J lost 6 bases, and 9 bases lay in between. The CDR3 sequence is 11 residues long. Here the CDR3 DNA reads TGCAGCGTTGGAAAGGGATCTGAAGCTTTCTTT. This sequence encodes CSVGKGSEAFF.

A few counts support this clonotype. The genes are TRBV12-3 or TRBV12-4 and TRBJ1-2; D is possibly TRBD1 (5 bases). The CDR3 spans 13 residues. V shed 6 bases and J shed 4 bases, with 12 bases lying between them. The CDR3 is CASRDQGLYGYTF. For the CDR3, the DNA is TGTGCCAGCAGGGATCAGGGCCTCTATGGCTACACCTTC.

There are a few counts of this clonotype. The rearrangement joins TRBV6-2 or TRBV6-3 to TRBJ2-1, with D tentatively TRBD2 (6 bases). This CDR3 is built from 13 residues. Germline V gene data show CDR1 as MNHEY and CDR2 as SVGEGT. V gave up 8 bases and J gave up 7 bases, with 15 bases separating them. The CDR3 DNA reads as TGTGCCAGCGGGGATGGACTATCGAATGAGCAGTTCTTC. It yields the protein CASGDGLSNEQFF.

Comments on this clonotype: The junction departs from the called germline gene at one end, perhaps through a read error. The chain uses TRBV12-3 or TRBV12-4 and TRBJ2-1; no clear D. The CDR3 runs to 13 residues. The CDR3, as DNA: TGTGCCCGCAGTCAGAGCTCCTACAATGAGCAGTTCTTC. Amino acid sequence: CARSQSSYNEQFF.

The chain joins TRBV7-2 to TRBJ2-5, with D tentatively TRBD1 (5 bases). The CDR3 covers 14 residues. CDR1 is SGHTA, CDR2 FQGNSA, per germline. The V and J ends lost 7 bases and 1 base respectively, with 13 bases between them. CDR3 sequence (DNA): TGTGCCAGCAACAATGAACAGGTCCAAGAGACCCAGTACTTC. Residues: CASNNEQVQETQYF.

The V gene is TRBV6-2 or TRBV6-3, the J gene TRBJ2-5, with TRBD2 matching 7 bases. Germline CDR1 and CDR2: MNHEY and SVGEGT. The CDR3 totals 17 residues. Trimming removed 5 bases from V and 5 bases from J; junction bases left unmatched: 17. CDR3 residues: CASSTTTMTSSLETQYF. Here the CDR3 DNA reads TGTGCCAGCAGTACCACTACCATGACTAGCAGCTTGGAGACCCAGTACTTC.

A few counts support this clonotype. This chain links TRBV7-9 with TRBJ2-4, with D possibly matching TRBD2 (5 bases). This CDR3 comprises 12 residues. Germline CDR1 and CDR2: SEHNR and FQNEAQ (reference sequence). V was clipped by 4 bases and J by 11 bases, with 12 bases between them. CDR3 nucleotide sequence: TGTGCCAGCAGCTCAGAAGTTAGCGTTCAGTACTTC. Encoded protein: CASSSEVSVQYF.

This chain links TRBV29-1 with TRBJ1-4; 10 nucleotides agree with TRBD1. V was clipped by 5 bases and J by 5 bases; unmatched bases: 11. The CDR3 length is 16 residues. Germline V CDR1 and CDR2: SQVTM, ANQGSEA. The CDR3 is CSVTGTGAAPNEKLFF. The CDR3 region has the DNA TGCAGCGTTACCGGGACAGGGGCCGCCCCGAATGAAAAACTGTTTTTT.

This sequence joins TRBV6-5 and TRBJ2-3, with D hard to call. The CDR3 runs to 15 residues. The V end was cut by 1 base, the J end by 1 base, with 9 bases between. CDR1 MNHEY and CDR2 SVGAGI come from the germline V gene. The CDR3 DNA follows: TGTGCCAGCAGTTACTGGGCGGAAGGCACAGATACGCAGTATTTT. It yields the protein CASSYWAEGTDTQYF.

The chain has TRBV4-2 and TRBJ2-5; tentative D call: TRBD1 (6 bases). The J call could be wrong; TRBJ2-7 is a better fit for the DNA end. CDR3 length equals 14 residues. In germline, CDR1 is LGHNA, CDR2 YNFKEQ. The CDR3 sequence: CASSQEPGAYEQYF. Written as DNA, the CDR3 is TGTGCCAGCAGCCAAGAGCCAGGGGCCTACGAGCAGTACTTC.

The V and J genes are TRBV6-6 and TRBJ2-7, with D maybe TRBD2 (5 bases). Germline CDR1 and CDR2: MNHNY and SVGAGI (reference sequence). V was clipped by 5 bases and J by 3 bases, with 11 bases between them. CDR3 length: 13 residues. The CDR3 coding sequence is TGTGCCAGCAGTACTACCGGGAACTACGAGCAGTACTTC. This codes for CASSTTGNYEQYF.

This clonotype was observed a single time. The chain recombines TRBV6-5 with TRBJ1-5; 12 bases match TRBD1. This CDR3 comprises 19 residues. Trimming took 0 bases from V and 0 from J; bases not matched to a gene: 6. CDR1 is MNHEY, CDR2 SVGAGI, per germline. CDR3 sequence reads: CASSYSAGTGGYSNQPQHF. CDR3 coding DNA: TGTGCCAGCAGTTACTCGGCCGGGACAGGGGGCTATAGCAATCAGCCCCAGCATTTT.

The chain couples TRBV3-1 to TRBJ2-5; D gene uncertain. There are 15 residues in the CDR3. V lost 1 base and J 5 bases, leaving 14 bases between the germline ends. Germline CDR1 and CDR2: LGHDT and YNNKEL (reference sequence). CDR3 DNA sequence: TGTGCCAGCAGCCAAGGATCGAGCGAGCCGGAGACCCAGTACTTC. Translating it yields CASSQGSSEPETQYF.

The gene calls are TRBV11-2 and TRBJ2-1; D may be TRBD2 (6 bases). CDR1 is SGHAT and CDR2 is FQNNGV in the germline V gene. This CDR3 has 17 amino acids. Deletions cut 6 bases from V and 0 bases from J, with 18 bases between. CDR3 region: CASRRLLSGRSYNEQFF. In DNA, the CDR3 is TGTGCCAGCAGACGATTGTTGAGCGGGCGCTCCTACAATGAGCAGTTCTTC.

This clonotype was picked up a small number of times. V and J are TRBV10-3 and TRBJ2-7; D may match TRBD1 or TRBD2 (8 bases each). Trimming cost V 6 bases and J 3 bases, with 18 bases left between them. The CDR3 is 15 amino acids. Germline values: CDR1 ENHRY, CDR2 SYGVKD. CDR3 sequence: CAISQGAGGLYEQYF. CDR3 bases: TGTGCCATCAGCCAGGGGGCGGGAGGACTCTACGAGCAGTACTTC.

This chain links TRBV7-9 with TRBJ2-5, with D uncertain. CDR1 and CDR2 from the germline V gene are SEHNR and FQNEAQ (reference sequence). The germline V and J ends were trimmed by 8 bases and 2 bases, with 12 bases remaining between them. The length of the CDR3 is 13 residues. The CDR3 DNA follows: TGTGCCAGCGTTTGGTACGGACAAGAGACCCAGTACTTC. It is translated as CASVWYGQETQYF.

The table lists this clonotype with many counts. This sequence joins TRBV7-9 and TRBJ1-2, with no clear D. The CDR3 has 13 amino acids. From germline, CDR1 is SEHNR and CDR2 FQNEAQ (reference sequence). Deletions cut 5 bases from V and 4 bases from J, with 11 bases between. CDR3 amino acids: CASSPGSRYGYTF. Written as DNA, the CDR3 is TGTGCCAGCAGCCCCGGATCGCGCTATGGCTACACCTTC.

This clonotype was observed a handful of times. The chain couples TRBV6-4 to TRBJ2-2; the D is unclear. The CDR3 sequence is 15 residues long. Germline values: CDR1 MRHNA, CDR2 SNTAGT. V was trimmed by 5 bases and J by 4 bases, leaving 14 bases between them. The CDR3 loop reads CASSISLEATGELFF. The DNA for the CDR3 is TGTGCCAGCAGTATCTCCCTGGAAGCCACCGGGGAGCTGTTTTTT.

CDR3 amino acids: CASSSRQGQGTQYF. CDR3 sequence (DNA): TGTGCCAGCAGCTCTCGACAGGGGCAGGGGACCCAGTACTTC. The chain couples TRBV2 to TRBJ2-7, with 8 bases fitting TRBD1. The J call may be incorrect, as the DNA end agrees better with TRBJ2-5. The CDR3 is 14 amino acids. In germline, CDR1 is SNHLY, CDR2 FYNNEI.